This entry is about one T cell receptor beta chain. Its antigen remains undetermined. Base qualities are missing; no much larger clone stands one base away. This entry comes from a study of blood T cell repertoires in COVID-19 (dated by TCRdb to the early 2020s). In the study overall: Samples covering the acute and convalescent phases of COVID-19 were provided by collaborators in the United States, Italy and Spain. Where available, HLA class I and class II types were taken from metadata supplied by the sample provider and were not determined by assay-based typing. The material from the prospective study consisted of cDNA or gDNA derived from T cells, B-cell-depleted T cells, or PBMCs. Sample metadata almost always included a de-identified subject ID, COVID-19 status, age in years and sex. Subjects who had been exposed to COVID-19, were actively infected with it, or had recovered from it provided the deeply sampled blood TCRbeta repertoires that made up the dataset. Samples came from the ongoing ImmuneRACE study (first 160 participants) plus 1,254 subjects from 6 global collaborators. The repertoires were released in a freely available public database meant as a resource for research on the immune response to SARS-CoV-2.

TCRbeta CDR3 regions were amplified from genomic DNA using the immunoSEQ Assay, a bias-controlled multiplex PCR. On the study's bioinformatics: The number of nucleated cells in each sample was estimated from the amplification of reference gene primers within the assay. Sequence reads were collapsed and filtered to measure the absolute abundance of every unique TCRbeta CDR3 rearrangement. For each sample, productive Simpson clonality was calculated by taking the square root of Simpson's diversity index across productive rearrangements. In its TCRdb copy, this immuneACCESS table keeps in-frame sequences only and misses some clones. Where compared with another copy, unresolved V genes explain less than half of these, and the others have no known cause. The V and J calls and clone size were taken over from that table, and D and trimming were inferred from the DNA. In this sample the table shows about 87,000 clones, 70% to 85% of which occur a single time. In total, the top ten clones hold approximately 4.6% of the sample.

Broader findings and caveats from the paper: How much clinical and demographic metadata was included differed by source and by participant, and the metadata was provided uncurated.

V sheds 1 base and J sheds 5 bases, leaving 8 bases between their ends. The CDR3 holds 13 amino acids from the cysteine to the phenylalanine. Left in the record is the CDR3 DNA by itself, 39 bases read in frame from the first base. The germline V gene encodes CDR1 SGHTA and CDR2 FQGNSA. Whole blood was collected in K2EDTA tubes by collaborating institutions according to the institutions' own protocols. For TCRbeta analysis, collaborators shipped samples in one of three forms: frozen whole blood, isolated PBMCs, or DNA extracted from either of those sample types. The chain joins TRBV7-2 to TRBJ1-1; TRBD1 is a possible D gene, resting on 6 matching bases. The specimen was peripheral blood. This TCR derives from a woman between 50 and 59 years old with acute or convalescent COVID-19. The DNA sequence is TGTGCCAGCAGCTTAGATAGGGGGACTGAAGCTTTCTTT. It codes for CASSLDRGTEAFF.